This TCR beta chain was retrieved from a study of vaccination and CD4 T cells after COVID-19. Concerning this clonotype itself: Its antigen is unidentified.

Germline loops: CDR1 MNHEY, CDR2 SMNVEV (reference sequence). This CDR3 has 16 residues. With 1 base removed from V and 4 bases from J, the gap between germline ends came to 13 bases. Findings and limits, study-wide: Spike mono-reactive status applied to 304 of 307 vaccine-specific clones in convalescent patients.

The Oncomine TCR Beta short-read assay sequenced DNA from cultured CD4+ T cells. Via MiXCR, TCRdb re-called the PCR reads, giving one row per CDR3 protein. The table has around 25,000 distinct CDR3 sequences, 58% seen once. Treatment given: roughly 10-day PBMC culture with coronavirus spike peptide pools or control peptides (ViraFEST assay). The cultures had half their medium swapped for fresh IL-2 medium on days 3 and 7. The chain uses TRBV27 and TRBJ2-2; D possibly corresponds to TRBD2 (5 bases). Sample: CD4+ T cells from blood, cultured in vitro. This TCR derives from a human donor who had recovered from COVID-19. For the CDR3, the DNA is TGTGCCAGCAGTTTATTAGGTGGGAGAGGCACCGGGGAGCTGTTTTTT. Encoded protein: CASSLLGGRGTGELFF.